This TCR beta chain was profiled in a study of shared T cell receptors in the human thymus. CDR3 size: 15 residues. The germline V gene has CDR1 SGHNT and CDR2 YENEEA. The trim removed 3 bases at V and 5 bases at J, leaving 9 bases unmatched. The method was immunoSEQ multiplex PCR; TCRdb's version includes in-frame clones alone and lacks a portion of them. The sample lists about 660,000 clones, more than 75% occurring once. These same data were also listed under a study on human thymus T cells.

This chain links TRBV11-3 with TRBJ2-7; 8 positions match TRBD1. The sequenced material came from thymocytes. This TCR was sampled from a boy under two years old with a congenital heart defect. CDR3 coding DNA: TGTGCCAGCAGCTTGGACAGGGCAGATCTTCACGAGCAGTACTTC. Protein product: CASSLDRADLHEQYF.